What follows are 4 T cell receptor beta chains derived from one specimen sequenced in a study of identical twins. Each CDR3 protein gets one entry after TCRdb re-called the 5' RACE reads with MiXCR. The sample contains approximately 630,000 distinct CDR3 sequences, under 8.5% of which appear only once. This sample was also put to use in a study of yellow fever vaccine responses in identical twins.

Sequencing input: PBMCs. The receptors derive from a woman between 18 and 29 years old in good health.

This clonotype occurred a few times. The chain carries TRBV28 and TRBJ2-7; D perhaps matches TRBD2 (5 bases). The V end lost 2 bases, the J end lost 2 bases, and 10 bases lay between the germline ends. CDR1 MDHEN and CDR2 SYDVKM come from the germline V gene. The length of the CDR3 is 14 residues. This chain's CDR3 is CASSLTYGTYEQYF. The CDR3 nucleotides are TGTGCCAGCAGTTTAACATACGGGACCTACGAGCAGTACTTC.

This clonotype appeared many times. The rearrangement links TRBV7-9 to TRBJ1-5; D ambiguous. Germline V gene data show CDR1 as SEHNR and CDR2 as FQNEAQ (reference sequence). V was trimmed by 5 bases and J by 5 bases, leaving 10 bases between them. This CDR3 comprises 13 residues. CDR3 in DNA: TGTGCCAGCAGCAAATCAGGAGATCAGCCCCAGCATTTT. Protein: CASSKSGDQPQHF.

This clonotype was seen repeatedly, ten times or more. This chain uses TRBV10-1 with TRBJ2-3; unclear D gene. Trimming stripped 2 bases from V and 3 bases from J, with 9 bases between. The CDR3 is 14 residues long. The germline gives CDR1 WNHNN, CDR2 SYGVQD (reference sequence). The CDR3 DNA is TGCGCCAGCAGTGAGGGAAGGGTAACAGATACGCAGTATTTT. Residues: CASSEGRVTDTQYF.

The V call is TRBV12-3 or TRBV12-4, the J call TRBJ2-1; D gene ambiguous. The CDR3 contains 11 residues. Trimming removed 7 bases from V and 4 bases from J, with 5 bases in between. CDR3 protein: CASTIYNEQFF. In nucleotides, the CDR3 is TGTGCCAGCACTATTTACAATGAGCAGTTCTTC.